The source of this T cell receptor (beta chain) is a study of technical replicates of blood from a handful of donors. Per the germline V gene, CDR1 is SEHNR and CDR2 is FQNEAQ (reference sequence). The CDR3 totals 16 residues. Trimming removed 5 bases at V and 6 bases at J, with 19 bases between. Here immunoSEQ multiplex PCR was the method, and the copy in TCRdb shows in-frame clones only, minus some. The data contain 75,000 to 80,000 clones, 90% to 95% of them singletons. This sequence originates from a human donor in good health. The rearrangement joins TRBV7-9 to TRBJ2-2, with D possibly matching TRBD2 (6 bases). Material for sequencing was T cells isolated from PBMCs. In DNA form, the CDR3 reads TGTGCCAGCAGCGTCCTTGGAGGGACGGGCCCCGGGGAGCTGTTTTTT. Encoded protein: CASSVLGGTGPGELFF.